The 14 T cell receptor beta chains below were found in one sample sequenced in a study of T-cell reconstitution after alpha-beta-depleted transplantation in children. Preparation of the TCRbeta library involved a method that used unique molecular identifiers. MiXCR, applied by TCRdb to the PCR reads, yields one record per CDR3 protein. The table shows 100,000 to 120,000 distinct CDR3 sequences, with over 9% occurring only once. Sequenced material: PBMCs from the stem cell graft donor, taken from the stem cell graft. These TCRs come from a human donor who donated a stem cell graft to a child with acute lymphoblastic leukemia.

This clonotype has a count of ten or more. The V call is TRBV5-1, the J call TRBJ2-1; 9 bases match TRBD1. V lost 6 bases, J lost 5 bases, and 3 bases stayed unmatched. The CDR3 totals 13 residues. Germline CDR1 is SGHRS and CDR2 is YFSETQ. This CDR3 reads CASTRDRDNEQFF. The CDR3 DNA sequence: TGCGCCAGCACCCGGGACAGGGACAATGAGCAGTTCTTC.

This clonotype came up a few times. The chain's CDR3 is CASSTSGTSGDTQYF. CDR3 coding DNA: TGTGCCAGTAGTACATCCGGGACTAGCGGAGATACGCAGTATTTT. The chain has TRBV19 and TRBJ2-3; 11 bases line up with TRBD2. The CDR3 is 15 amino acids. CDR1 is LNHDA and CDR2 is SQIVND in the germline V gene (reference sequence). The V segment lost 4 bases and the J segment 5 bases; nucleotides outside the gene matches: 5.

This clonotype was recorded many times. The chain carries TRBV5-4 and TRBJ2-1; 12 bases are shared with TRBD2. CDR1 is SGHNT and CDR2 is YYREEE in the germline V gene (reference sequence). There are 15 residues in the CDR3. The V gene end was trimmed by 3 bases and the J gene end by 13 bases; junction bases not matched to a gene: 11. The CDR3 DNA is TGTGCCAGCAGCTCTAGCGGGGGGGCCTTTGGGGCACAGTTCTTC. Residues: CASSSSGGAFGAQFF.

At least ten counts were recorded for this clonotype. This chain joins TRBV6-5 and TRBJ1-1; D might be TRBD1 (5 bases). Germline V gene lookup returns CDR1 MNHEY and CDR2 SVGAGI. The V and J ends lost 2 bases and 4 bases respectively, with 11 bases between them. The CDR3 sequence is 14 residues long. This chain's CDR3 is CASSYGGFGTEAFF. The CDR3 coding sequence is TGTGCCAGCAGTTACGGGGGATTTGGCACTGAAGCTTTCTTT.

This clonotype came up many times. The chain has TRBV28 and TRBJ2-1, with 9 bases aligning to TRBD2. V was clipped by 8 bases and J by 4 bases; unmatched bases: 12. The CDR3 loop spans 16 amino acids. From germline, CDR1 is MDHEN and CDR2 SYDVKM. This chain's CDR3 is CASPPAGLAVYNEQFF. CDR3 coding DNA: TGTGCCAGCCCTCCGGCGGGACTAGCAGTTTACAATGAGCAGTTCTTC.

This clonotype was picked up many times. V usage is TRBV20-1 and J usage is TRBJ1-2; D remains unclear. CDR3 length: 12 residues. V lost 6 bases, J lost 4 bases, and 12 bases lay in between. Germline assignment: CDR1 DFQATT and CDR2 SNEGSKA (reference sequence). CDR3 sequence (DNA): TGCAGTGCCTGGGTAGGGCGCTATGGCTACACCTTC. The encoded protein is CSAWVGRYGYTF.

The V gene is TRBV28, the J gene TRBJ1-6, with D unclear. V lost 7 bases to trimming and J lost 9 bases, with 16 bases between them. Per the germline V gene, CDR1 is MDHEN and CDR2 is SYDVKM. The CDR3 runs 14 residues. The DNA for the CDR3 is TGTGCCAGCAACCCGGTCCAATGGGGTTCACCCCTCCACTTT. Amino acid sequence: CASNPVQWGSPLHF.

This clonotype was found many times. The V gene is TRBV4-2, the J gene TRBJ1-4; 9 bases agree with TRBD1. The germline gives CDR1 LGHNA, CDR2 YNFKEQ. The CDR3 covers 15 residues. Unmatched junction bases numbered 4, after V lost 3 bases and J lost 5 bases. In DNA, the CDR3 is TGTGCCAGCAGCCAGCCCGGGACAGGGAATGAAAAACTGTTTTTT. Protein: CASSQPGTGNEKLFF.

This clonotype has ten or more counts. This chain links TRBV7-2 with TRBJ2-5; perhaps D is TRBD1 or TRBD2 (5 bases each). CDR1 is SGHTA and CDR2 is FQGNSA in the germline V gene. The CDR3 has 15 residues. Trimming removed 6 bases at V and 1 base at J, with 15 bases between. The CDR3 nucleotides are TGTGCCAGCAGTCCACGGGCAGGGACCCAAGAGACCCAGTACTTC. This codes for CASSPRAGTQETQYF. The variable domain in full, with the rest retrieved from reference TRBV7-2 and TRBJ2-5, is GAGVSQSPSNKVTEKGKDVELRCDPISGHTALYWYRQSLGQGLEFLIYFQGNSAPDKSGLPSDRFSAERTGGSVSTLTIQRTQQEDSAVYLCASSPRAGTQETQYFGPGTRLLVL.

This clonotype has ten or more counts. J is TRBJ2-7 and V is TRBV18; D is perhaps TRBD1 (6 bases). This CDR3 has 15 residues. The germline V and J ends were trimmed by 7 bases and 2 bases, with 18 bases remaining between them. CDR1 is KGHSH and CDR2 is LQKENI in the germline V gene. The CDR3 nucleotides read TGTGCCAGCTTCACGAGGGACACTAACCCCTACGAGCAGTACTTC. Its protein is CASFTRDTNPYEQYF.

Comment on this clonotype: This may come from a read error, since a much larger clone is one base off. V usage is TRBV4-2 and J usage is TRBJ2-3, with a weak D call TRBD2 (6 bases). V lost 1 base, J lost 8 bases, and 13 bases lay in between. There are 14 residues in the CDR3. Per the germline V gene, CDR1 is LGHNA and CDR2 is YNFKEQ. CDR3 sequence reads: CASSQAAGGATQYF. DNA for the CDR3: TGTGCCAGCAGCCAAGCGGCGGGCGGGGCTACGCAGTATTTT.

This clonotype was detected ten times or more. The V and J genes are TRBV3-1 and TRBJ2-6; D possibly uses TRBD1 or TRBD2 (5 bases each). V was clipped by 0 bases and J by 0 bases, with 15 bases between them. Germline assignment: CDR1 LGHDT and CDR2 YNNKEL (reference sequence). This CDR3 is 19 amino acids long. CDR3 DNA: TGTGCCAGCAGCCAAGACTGGGACCCTTTCGTCTCTGGGGCCAACGTCCTGACTTTC. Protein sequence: CASSQDWDPFVSGANVLTF. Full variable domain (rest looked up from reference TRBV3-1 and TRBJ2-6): DTAVSQTPKYLVTQMGNDKSIKCEQNLGHDTMYWYKQDSKKFLKIMFSYNNKELIINETVPNRFSPKSPDKAHLNLHINSLELGDSAVYFCASSQDWDPFVSGANVLTFGAGSRLTVL.

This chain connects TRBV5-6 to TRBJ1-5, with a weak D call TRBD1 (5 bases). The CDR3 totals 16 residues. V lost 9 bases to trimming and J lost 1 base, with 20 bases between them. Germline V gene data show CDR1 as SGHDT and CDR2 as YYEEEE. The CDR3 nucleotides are TGTGCCATGGGCTCCGAGGGGACGGGCAGCAATCAGCCCCAGCATTTT. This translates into CAMGSEGTGSNQPQHF.

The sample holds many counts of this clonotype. The CDR3 loop is CASTKTGPEVTEAFF. The CDR3, as DNA: TGCGCCAGCACCAAAACAGGGCCGGAGGTTACTGAAGCTTTCTTT. The J gene is TRBJ1-1, the V gene TRBV5-1; D perhaps matches TRBD1 (6 bases). The CDR3 is 15 amino acids. Trimming cost V 6 bases and J 5 bases, with 20 bases left between them. The germline V gene encodes CDR1 SGHRS and CDR2 YFSETQ.